This T cell receptor beta chain was profiled in a study of T-cell reconstitution after alpha-beta-depleted transplantation in children. This clonotype appeared many times. CDR1 and CDR2 (germline): LGHNA, YSLEER. CDR3 length: 15 residues. V was trimmed by 0 bases and J by 5 bases, leaving 14 bases between them. As it was prepared, the TCRbeta library received unique molecular identifiers. TCRdb reprocessed the PCR reads with MiXCR, giving one entry per CDR3 protein. In the table there are about 640,000 distinct CDR3 sequences, 16% of which are singletons. The TCR was taken from a human donor who donated a stem cell graft to a child with acute myeloid leukemia. This chain joins TRBV4-3 and TRBJ2-7; D uncertain. The sequences come from PBMCs from the stem cell graft donor, collected from the stem cell graft. The CDR3 loop is CASSQERRYRNEQYF. The CDR3 region has the DNA TGCGCCAGCAGCCAAGAGCGGCGGTATCGGAACGAGCAGTACTTC.